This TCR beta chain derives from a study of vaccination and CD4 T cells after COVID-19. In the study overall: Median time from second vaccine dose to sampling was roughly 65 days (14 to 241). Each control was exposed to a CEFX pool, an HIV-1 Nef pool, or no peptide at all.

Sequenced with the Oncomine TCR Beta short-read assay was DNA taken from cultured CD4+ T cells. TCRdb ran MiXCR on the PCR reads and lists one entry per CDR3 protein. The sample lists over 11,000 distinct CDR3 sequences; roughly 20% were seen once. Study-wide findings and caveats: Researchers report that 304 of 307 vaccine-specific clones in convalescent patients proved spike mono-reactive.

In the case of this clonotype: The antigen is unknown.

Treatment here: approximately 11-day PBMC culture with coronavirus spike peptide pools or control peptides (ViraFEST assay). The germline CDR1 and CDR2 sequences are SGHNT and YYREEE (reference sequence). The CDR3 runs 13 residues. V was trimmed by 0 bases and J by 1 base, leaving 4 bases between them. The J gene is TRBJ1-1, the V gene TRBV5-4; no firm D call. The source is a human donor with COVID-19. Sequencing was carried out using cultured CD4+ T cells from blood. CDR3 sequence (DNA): TGTGCCAGCAGCTTGGAGGGGAACACTGAAGCTTTCTTT. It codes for CASSLEGNTEAFF.